The clone carrying this T cell receptor beta chain occurred once. The data are from a study of cytomegalovirus exposure and HLA in healthy donors. Use of 60 Vbeta and 13 Jbeta primers characterized the PCR. Assay used: immunoSEQ multiplex PCR; TCRdb lists only in-frame clones, some missing. The sample carries 200,000 to 300,000 clones, roughly 81% recorded once. The sample was PBMCs. The receptor comes from a girl aged 2-10 years in good health and CMV-seronegative.

The CDR3: CASRKRRTPLNEQFF. Here the CDR3 DNA reads TGTGCCAGTCGGAAGAGGAGGACTCCCCTCAATGAGCAGTTCTTC. The chain uses TRBV27 and TRBJ2-1, with D possibly TRBD2 on 5 matching bases. Germline CDR1 reads MNHEY; CDR2 reads SMNVEV (reference sequence). The CDR3 has 15 amino acids. Trimming took 9 bases from V and 6 from J, leaving 21 bases between them.